The rows below give T cell receptor beta chains drawn from one sample of a study of shared clonotypes between healthy human individuals. Generated by immunoSEQ multiplex PCR, the TCRdb table keeps only in-frame clones and is missing some. The sample lists roughly 1,000,000 clones, approximately 80% seen once, with roughly 0.55% in the top ten. The source material was memory CD4+ T cells from PBMCs. These TCRs come from a man younger than 35 in good health. Some clones in this sample may be carry-over from other donors' samples. CDR3s include the opening cysteine and the closing phenylalanine or tryptophan. D genes are given only for firm matches. Rows give clone size only sometimes, using once, few, many, or a class for an expanded clone.

v_gene	d_gene	len	j_gene	abundance	CDR3aa	CDR3nt
TRBV6-1	NA	16	TRBJ2-7	NA	CASSEAPMRAGYEQYF	TGTGCCAGCAGTGAAGCCCCGATGAGGGCGGGCTACGAGCAGTACTTC
TRBV2	NA	13	TRBJ1-1	few	CASRKPQGTEAFF	TGTGCCAGCAGGAAACCCCAAGGCACTGAAGCTTTCTTT
TRBV28	NA	16	TRBJ2-4	NA	CASSSLGVLAKNIQYF	TGTGCCAGCAGTTCATTGGGGGTCTTAGCCAAAAACATTCAGTACTTC
TRBV5-1	NA	14	TRBJ1-2	NA	CASSSPTPGRAYTF	TGCGCCAGCAGCTCTCCCACCCCGGGACGAGCCTACACCTTC
TRBV14	NA	13	TRBJ2-7	NA	CASSPSAGNEQYF	TGTGCCAGCAGCCCCTCCGCGGGTAACGAGCAGTACTTC
TRBV5-1	NA	12	TRBJ2-1	NA	CASSHPYNEQFF	TGCGCCAGCAGCCACCCCTACAATGAGCAGTTCTTC
TRBV5-4	TRBD1	14	TRBJ1-1	NA	CASSLTGANTEAFF	TGTGCCAGCAGCTTGACAGGGGCGAACACTGAAGCTTTCTTT
TRBV30	TRBD1	15	TRBJ1-5	NA	CAWSPKDRDEPPQHF	TGTGCCTGGAGTCCAAAGGACAGGGATGAACCGCCCCAGCATTTT
TRBV9	NA	17	TRBJ2-2	once	CASSVGNRGGNTGELFF	TGTGCCAGCAGCGTAGGAAACAGGGGAGGGAACACCGGGGAGCTGTTTTTT
TRBV4-3	NA	15	TRBJ1-3	many	CASSQALASGNTIYF	TGCGCCAGCAGCCAAGCTTTGGCCTCTGGAAACACCATATATTTT
TRBV18	NA	13	TRBJ1-4	NA	CASSLDRGEKLFF	TGTGCCAGCTCACTCGATCGAGGGGAAAAACTGTTTTTT
TRBV28	NA	15	TRBJ2-5	once	CASSLWGRSGATQYF	TGTGCCAGCAGTTTATGGGGCAGGTCCGGAGCGACCCAGTACTTC
TRBV5-4	TRBD2	13	TRBJ2-2	few	CASTSAGGGELFF	TGTGCCAGCACCTCCGCGGGGGGCGGGGAGCTGTTTTTT
TRBV2	TRBD1	13	TRBJ1-3	few	CASSGQDRNTIYF	TGTGCCTCCTCAGGACAGGACCGAAACACCATATATTTT
TRBV2	NA	13	TRBJ1-4	NA	CASRGGPNEKLFF	TGTGCCAGCAGGGGGGGACCAAATGAAAAACTGTTTTTT
TRBV18	NA	13	TRBJ1-2	many	CASSPPVGNGYTF	TGTGCCAGCTCACCACCGGTGGGTAACGGCTACACCTTC
TRBV2	TRBD2	14	TRBJ2-5	few	CAQATSGYQETQYF	TGTGCCCAGGCGACTAGCGGGTACCAAGAGACCCAGTACTTC
TRBV20-1	NA	11	TRBJ2-7	NA	CSARRADEQYF	TGCAGTGCCCGCCGGGCCGACGAGCAGTACTTC
TRBV7-3	NA	15	TRBJ2-1	NA	CASSSQPREYNEQFF	TGTGCCAGCAGCTCCCAGCCCCGAGAGTACAATGAGCAGTTCTTC
TRBV6-1	NA	13	TRBJ1-5	NA	CASSESWDQPQHF	TGTGCCAGCAGTGAATCGTGGGATCAGCCCCAGCATTTT
TRBV29-1	NA	15	TRBJ1-3	NA	CSVELGSRSGNTIYF	TGCAGCGTTGAATTGGGCAGCCGCTCTGGAAACACCATATATTTT
TRBV28	TRBD1	14	TRBJ2-7	NA	CASKPGQGVGEQYF	TGTGCCAGCAAGCCGGGACAGGGGGTCGGCGAGCAGTACTTC
TRBV7-2	NA	13	TRBJ2-5	NA	CASSVTQDATQYF	TGTGCCAGCAGCGTTACCCAGGACGCCACCCAGTACTTC
TRBV2	NA	14	TRBJ1-6	once	CASTAGAYNSPLHF	TGTGCCAGCACTGCGGGGGCCTATAATTCACCCCTCCACTTT
TRBV4-2	TRBD1	18	TRBJ1-4	NA	CASSQEGTGTATNEKLFF	TGTGCCAGCAGCCAAGAAGGGACAGGTACTGCAACTAATGAAAAACTGTTTTTT
TRBV9	NA	14	TRBJ1-4	NA	CASSVGQDDEKLFF	TGTGCCAGCAGCGTAGGGCAGGACGATGAAAAACTGTTTTTT
TRBV20-1	NA	10	TRBJ1-2	NA	CSALTLTYTF	TGCAGTGCTTTAACATTGACCTACACCTTC
TRBV28	NA	15	TRBJ1-5	NA	CASSPTTALNQPQHF	TGTGCCAGCAGTCCCACTACGGCTTTAAATCAGCCCCAGCATTTT
TRBV19	NA	11	TRBJ2-1	NA	CASTSYNEQFF	TGTGCCAGCACTAGCTACAATGAGCAGTTCTTC
TRBV2	NA	15	TRBJ2-1	NA	CASSGPGEFYNEQFF	TGTGCCAGCAGTGGGCCGGGAGAGTTCTACAATGAGCAGTTCTTC
TRBV18	NA	14	TRBJ2-2	NA	CASSLRPGAGELFF	TGTGCCAGCTCACTACGCCCAGGGGCCGGGGAGCTGTTTTTT
TRBV30	NA	16	TRBJ1-6	NA	CAWRDPRISYNSPLHF	TGTGCCTGGAGGGACCCCAGGATCTCCTATAATTCACCCCTCCACTTT
TRBV6-6	NA	12	TRBJ2-6	NA	CATQSGANVLTF	TGTGCCACGCAATCTGGGGCCAACGTCCTGACTTTC
TRBV2	TRBD1	14	TRBJ2-1	few	CASSEQGAYNEQFF	TGTGCCAGCAGTGAACAGGGGGCCTACAATGAGCAGTTCTTC
TRBV18	NA	14	TRBJ1-5	NA	CASSGRVSNQPQHF	TGTGCCAGCTCGGGCAGGGTTAGCAATCAGCCCCAGCATTTT
TRBV27	TRBD1	17	TRBJ1-1	few	CASSLSIRDSMNTEAFF	TGTGCCAGCAGTTTATCGATTAGGGACAGCATGAACACTGAAGCTTTCTTT
TRBV19	TRBD1	17	TRBJ2-1	NA	CASSLYRGRSGPNEQFF	TGTGCCAGTAGTCTCTACAGGGGGCGAAGTGGTCCTAATGAGCAGTTCTTC
TRBV10-3	NA	20	TRBJ2-7	few	CAISESIRTLAGSGSYEQYF	TGTGCCATCAGTGAGTCGATAAGGACCCTAGCAGGATCAGGCTCCTACGAGCAGTACTTC
TRBV5-1	TRBD1	14	TRBJ1-1	NA	CASSLGGANTEAFF	TGCGCCAGCAGCTTAGGGGGCGCGAACACTGAAGCTTTCTTT
TRBV7-9	NA	14	TRBJ1-2	NA	CASSLRAAGDGYTF	TGTGCCAGCAGCTTAAGAGCGGCAGGGGACGGCTACACCTTC
TRBV18	TRBD1	15	TRBJ2-5	NA	CASSPPGTVQETQYF	TGTGCCAGCTCACCACCCGGGACAGTCCAAGAGACCCAGTACTTC
TRBV29-1	TRBD2	13	TRBJ2-3	NA	CSVGGRTVDTQYF	TGCAGCGTTGGCGGGAGAACCGTCGATACGCAGTATTTT
TRBV28	NA	15	TRBJ2-2	NA	CASSFRQANTGELFF	TGTGCCAGCAGTTTCCGACAGGCGAACACCGGGGAGCTGTTTTTT
TRBV4-3	TRBD2	17	TRBJ2-1	NA	CASSPGADGRAWNEQFF	TGCGCCAGCAGCCCCGGGGCGGACGGGAGGGCCTGGAATGAGCAGTTCTTC
TRBV27	NA	12	TRBJ2-3	NA	CASRRGPDTQYF	TGTGCCAGCCGCCGGGGGCCAGATACGCAGTATTTT